This T cell receptor (beta chain) was captured in a study of graft-versus-host responses after intestinal transplantation. About the study: Recipients were given multivisceral, liver-intestinal, or isolated intestinal transplants.

Clones were read by immunoSEQ multiplex PCR, and TCRdb kept only the in-frame ones, dropping some. The sample contains 14,000 to 15,000 clones, around 94% of which appear only once. Note on this clone: What it recognizes is unknown.

Study-wide results and limits: Allografts carried high graft-versus-host to host-versus-graft clonal ratios in patients having graft-donor T cell macrochimerism. Recipient marrow harbored GvH clones, some of which surfaced first in ileum or blood.

Germline V CDR1 and CDR2: SGHDT, YYEEEE. This CDR3 is built from 16 residues. J gave up 0 bases and V 2 bases, and 6 bases lay outside the gene matches. The input for sequencing was PBMCs, taken 9 days after transplant. The receptor's source is a human patient who received an intestinal transplant, so some T cells may come from the graft donor. The gene calls are TRBV5-6 and TRBJ2-3; 7 bases are shared with TRBD2. The CDR3 nucleotides read TGTGCCAGCAGCTTTTTCGCGGGAGTGAGCACAGATACGCAGTATTTT. Its protein product is CASSFFAGVSTDTQYF.